One and the same sample provided the 11 T cell receptor beta chains below, sequenced in a study of human T cells and chemical hapten exposure. TCRdb reanalysed the RACE reads using MiXCR and keeps one entry per CDR3 protein. Among over 300,000 distinct CDR3 sequences listed, 5.1% were seen once. Indicated time point: pre-sensitization, week 0. The treatment denotes: therapeutic diphenylcyclopropenone sensitization with weekly scalp DPC. The material was whole blood, obtained in connection with sensitization to the hapten diphenylcyclopropenone (DPC). These receptors originate from a woman between 50 and 59 years old with alopecia areata. Some clones in this sample may be carry-over from other donors' samples.

This chain uses TRBV12-3 or TRBV12-4 with TRBJ1-2, with D possibly matching TRBD1 (5 bases). V shed 7 bases and J shed 5 bases, with 5 bases lying between them. This CDR3 has 10 residues. Here the CDR3 reads CASKGYGYTF. The DNA of the CDR3 is TGTGCCAGCAAGGGGTATGGCTACACCTTC.

This clonotype occurred a few times. The chain has TRBV6-5 and TRBJ1-1; D is undetermined. This CDR3 spans 12 amino acids. V lost 4 bases and J 6 bases, leaving 9 bases between the germline ends. Germline V gene sequence: CDR1 MNHEY, CDR2 SVGAGI. CDR3 nucleotide sequence: TGTGCCAGCAGTTCCCCCGGGTCTGAAGCTTTCTTT. Translation gives CASSSPGSEAFF.

This clonotype was counted a few times. This chain joins TRBV25-1 and TRBJ1-1; 9 bases are shared with TRBD1. The CDR3 loop spans 14 amino acids. V shed 7 bases and J 5 bases; nucleotides not matched to a gene: 8. Germline V gene data show CDR1 as MGHDK and CDR2 as SYGVNS. The CDR3 nucleotides are TGTGCCAGCACCCAGACAGGGGGTCGTACTGAAGCTTTCTTT. As protein: CASTQTGGRTEAFF.

Only a few counts were recorded for this clonotype. In nucleotides, the CDR3 is TGTGCCAGCAGCTTCACAGGGAGCGGCACTGAAGCTTTCTTT. It encodes CASSFTGSGTEAFF. The J gene is TRBJ1-1, the V gene TRBV11-2; weak D call: TRBD1 (6 bases). The CDR3 is 14 residues long. V shed 3 bases and J shed 4 bases, with 12 bases lying between them. Germline CDR1 SGHAT, CDR2 FQNNGV.

Many counts were recorded for this clonotype. The chain carries TRBV11-2 and TRBJ2-7, with TRBD2 as a possible D gene (5 bases). The V and J ends lost 1 base and 5 bases respectively, with 18 bases between them. The CDR3 is 16 residues long. Germline CDR1 reads SGHAT; CDR2 reads FQNNGV. CDR3 residues: CASSLAVTGLTHEQYF. CDR3 DNA: TGTGCCAGCAGCTTAGCTGTCACCGGACTGACTCACGAGCAGTACTTC.

This clonotype appeared many times. This chain uses TRBV6-1 with TRBJ1-2; D is unresolved. The germline V and J ends were trimmed by 1 base and 1 base, with 7 bases remaining between them. This CDR3 has 14 residues. Germline values: CDR1 MNHNS, CDR2 SASEGT. CDR3 region: CASSEGKLNYGYTF. The DNA of the CDR3 is TGTGCCAGCAGTGAAGGGAAACTTAACTATGGCTACACCTTC.

At least ten counts were recorded for this clonotype. DNA of the CDR3: TGTGCCAGCAGCTTGGTGGGACGGTTTCCCAGCCGGGAGGAGCTGTTTTTT. It yields the protein CASSLVGRFPSREELFF. The J gene is TRBJ2-2, the V gene TRBV5-4; tentatively, D is TRBD1 or TRBD2 (5 bases each). V lost 0 bases and J lost 10, with 22 bases in between. The CDR3 runs 17 residues. Germline CDR1 SGHNT, CDR2 YYREEE (reference sequence). Filled out from reference TRBV5-4 and TRBJ2-2, the complete variable domain reads ETGVTQSPTHLIKTRGQQVTLRCSSQSGHNTVSWYQQALGQGPQFIFQYYREEENGRGNFPPRFSGLQFPNYSSELNVNALELDDSALYLCASSLVGRFPSREELFFGEGSRLTVL.

This clonotype has at least ten counts. V is TRBV27 and J is TRBJ2-3, with 8 positions matching TRBD1. CDR3 length: 15 amino acids. The V and J ends lost 4 bases and 4 bases, in that order; junction bases with no gene match: 7. The germline gives CDR1 MNHEY, CDR2 SMNVEV (reference sequence). CDR3: CASSYQGASSDTQYF. CDR3 coding DNA: TGTGCCAGCAGTTACCAGGGGGCGTCATCAGATACGCAGTATTTT.

The sample holds many counts of this clonotype. CDR3 in DNA: TGCAGTGCTAGGGATGTTCAGGGTGACCCCTCTGGGGCCAACGTCCTGACTTTC. Its protein product is CSARDVQGDPSGANVLTF. This sequence joins TRBV20-1 and TRBJ2-6; the D gene is possibly TRBD1 (5 bases). The germline gives CDR1 DFQATT, CDR2 SNEGSKA (reference sequence). Trimming took 3 bases from V and 0 from J, leaving 18 bases between them. This CDR3 is built from 18 residues.

This clonotype was counted many times. The chain couples TRBV28 to TRBJ2-6; D possibly corresponds to TRBD1 (5 bases). Between the trimmed V and J ends, which lost 3 bases and 1 base, there was a span of 10 bases. CDR1 MDHEN and CDR2 SYDVKM come from the germline V gene. This CDR3 region has 16 residues. The CDR3 here is CASSFYRKSGANVLTF. CDR3 coding DNA: TGTGCCAGCAGTTTTTACAGGAAATCTGGGGCCAACGTCCTGACTTTC.

The sample holds many counts of this clonotype. V is TRBV9 and J is TRBJ2-3; D unclear. This CDR3 is 15 amino acids long. V lost 0 bases to trimming and J lost 1 base, with 9 bases between them. Germline loops: CDR1 SGDLS, CDR2 YYNGEE. The DNA of the CDR3 is TGTGCCAGCAGCGTAGGATCCGGGCGCACAGATACGCAGTATTTT. It yields the protein CASSVGSGRTDTQYF.